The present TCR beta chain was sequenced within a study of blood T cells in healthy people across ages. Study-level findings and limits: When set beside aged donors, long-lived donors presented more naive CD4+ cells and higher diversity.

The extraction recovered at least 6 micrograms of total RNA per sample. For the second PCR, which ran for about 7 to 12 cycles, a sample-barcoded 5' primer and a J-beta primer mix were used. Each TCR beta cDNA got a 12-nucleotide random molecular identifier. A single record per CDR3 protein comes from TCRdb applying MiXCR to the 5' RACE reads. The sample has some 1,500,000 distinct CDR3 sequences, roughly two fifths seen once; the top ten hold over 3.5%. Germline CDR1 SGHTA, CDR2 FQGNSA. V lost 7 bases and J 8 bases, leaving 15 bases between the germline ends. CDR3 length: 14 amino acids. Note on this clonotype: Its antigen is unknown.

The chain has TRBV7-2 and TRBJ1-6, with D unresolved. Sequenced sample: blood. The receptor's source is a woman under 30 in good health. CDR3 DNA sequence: TGTGCCAGCACACCGTTTCGGGTGGATTCACCCCTCCACTTT. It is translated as CASTPFRVDSPLHF.